What follows are 10 T cell receptor beta chains derived from one specimen sequenced in a study of breast tumors, draining lymph nodes, adjacent tissues. Breast cancer patients provided tissue from their axillary draining lymph nodes. In TCRdb, the multiplex PCR reads were re-called with MiXCR into one record per CDR3 protein. The data show 150,000 to 200,000 distinct CDR3 sequences, roughly a third seen once. Sequenced sample: axillary lymph node tissue. These receptors were obtained from a female donor with breast cancer. Some clones in this sample may be carry-over from other donors' samples.

This chain joins TRBV4-1 and TRBJ1-5; TRBD1 is a possible D gene (5 bases). Germline CDR1 MGHRA, CDR2 YSYEKL. V was clipped by 4 bases and J by 4 bases, with 11 bases between them. The CDR3 is 14 amino acids. The CDR3: CASSLTEANQPQHF. CDR3 bases: TGCGCCAGCAGCCTGACAGAAGCTAATCAGCCCCAGCATTTT.

This chain joins TRBV9 and TRBJ2-5; D is perhaps TRBD1 or TRBD2 (6 bases each). The V end was cut by 3 bases, the J end by 0 bases, with 21 bases between. CDR3 size: 18 residues. Germline values: CDR1 SGDLS, CDR2 YYNGEE. The DNA of the CDR3 is TGTGCCAGCAGCGGGCTGGGGCTCGGGGGCCGTGACCAAGAGACCCAGTACTTC. It encodes CASSGLGLGGRDQETQYF. Full variable domain (missing parts from reference TRBV9 and TRBJ2-5): DSGVTQTPKHLITATGQRVTLRCSPRSGDLSVYWYQQSLDQGLQFLIQYYNGEERAKGNILERFSAQQFPDLHSELNLSSLELGDSALYFCASSGLGLGGRDQETQYFGPGTRLLVL.

As for this clonotype: The junction shows a germline mismatch at one end, possibly a read error. The rearrangement joins TRBV20-1 to TRBJ2-7; 7 positions match TRBD1. Germline V gives CDR1 DFQATT, CDR2 SNEGSKA (reference sequence). The CDR3 extends over 16 amino acids. DNA for the CDR3: TGCAGTGCTAGAGACCCGACAGGGATGGGCTCCTACGAGCATAACTTC. This translates into CSARDPTGMGSYEHNF.

With respect to this clonotype: The junction departs from germline at one end; a sequencing error may be responsible. The DNA of the CDR3 is TGTGCCAGCAGTCCTGGGGGGAACGAGCAGTGCTTC. It specifies CASSPGGNEQCF. This chain connects TRBV12-3 or TRBV12-4 to TRBJ2-7; perhaps TRBD2 as D (6 bases). The CDR3 spans 12 residues.

This clonotype was observed at least ten times. V gene TRBV20-1 combines with J gene TRBJ2-1; TRBD2 might be the D (7 bases). The ends were cut back, 6 bases at V and 4 bases at J, with 19 bases in the middle. The CDR3 contains 15 residues. CDR1 and CDR2 from the germline V gene are DFQATT and SNEGSKA (reference sequence). As DNA, the CDR3 is TGCAGTGCCTACAGGGTTGGGAGGGTTTACAATGAGCAGTTCTTC. Translating gives CSAYRVGRVYNEQFF.

This clonotype was seen many times. Sequence at one end of the junction differs from germline and may be a read error. The chain combines TRBV10-3 with TRBJ2-1; 11 positions agree with TRBD2. Germline values: CDR1 ENHRY, CDR2 SYGVKD. CDR3 length: 16 amino acids. DNA for the CDR3: TGTGCCATCAGTGATGCACTAGCGGGAGCGTACAATGAGCGGTTCTTC. It specifies CAISDALAGAYNERFF.

Remarks on this clonotype: Mismatch with germline at one junction end may stem from a read error. The rearrangement links TRBV12-3 or TRBV12-4 to TRBJ2-1; TRBD1 might be the D (5 bases). The CDR3 has 14 amino acids. As DNA, the CDR3 is TGTGCCAGCAGTTTGCGGCAGGGTAGCAATCAGCAGTTCTTC. It yields the protein CASSLRQGSNQQFF.

The sample holds many counts of this clonotype. The rearrangement links TRBV9 to TRBJ2-6; 7 nucleotides align to TRBD1. Trimming cost V 0 bases and J 4 bases; bases outside gene matches: 7. Germline V gives CDR1 SGDLS, CDR2 YYNGEE. The CDR3 loop spans 17 amino acids. This CDR3 is CASSVEGRGSGANVLTF. The CDR3 DNA sequence: TGTGCCAGCAGCGTAGAGGGCAGGGGGTCCGGGGCCAACGTCCTGACTTTC.

The sample holds many counts of this clonotype. The rearrangement joins TRBV7-8 to TRBJ2-7, with unresolved D. The CDR3 length is 13 residues. The germline gives CDR1 SGHVS, CDR2 FQNEAQ. V shed 5 bases and J shed 2 bases, with 10 bases lying between them. The CDR3 reads CASSRTRTYEQYF. The CDR3 nucleotides read TGTGCCAGCAGCAGAACAAGGACCTACGAGCAGTACTTC.

This clonotype came up many times. In DNA form, the CDR3 reads TGTGCCAGCAGCCCTACAGGGGACTACGAGCAGTACTTC. It is translated as CASSPTGDYEQYF. The chain links TRBV5-6 to TRBJ2-7; 7 bases match TRBD1. V trimming: 4 bases; J trimming: 3 bases; junction bases outside the gene matches: 4. The germline V gene encodes CDR1 SGHDT and CDR2 YYEEEE. The CDR3 has 13 amino acids.